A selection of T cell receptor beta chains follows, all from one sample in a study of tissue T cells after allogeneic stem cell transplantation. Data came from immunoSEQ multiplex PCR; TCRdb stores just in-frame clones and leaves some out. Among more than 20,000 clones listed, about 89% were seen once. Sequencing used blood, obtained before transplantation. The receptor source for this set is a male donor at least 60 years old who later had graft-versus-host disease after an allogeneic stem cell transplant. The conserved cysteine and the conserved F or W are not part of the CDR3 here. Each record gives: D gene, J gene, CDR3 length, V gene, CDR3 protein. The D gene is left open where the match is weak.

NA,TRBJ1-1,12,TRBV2,ASRGGPRRTEAF
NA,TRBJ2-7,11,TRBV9,ASSVEQGGEQY
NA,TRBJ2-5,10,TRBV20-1,SASQGGETQY
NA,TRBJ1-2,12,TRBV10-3,AISSGSLNYGYT
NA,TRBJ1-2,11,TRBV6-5,ASRGGRYYGYT
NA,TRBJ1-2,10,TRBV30,AWSVSRRGYT
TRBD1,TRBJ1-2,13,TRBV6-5,ASSYSRTGGNSYT
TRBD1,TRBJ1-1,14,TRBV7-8,ASSLGTGNMNTEAF
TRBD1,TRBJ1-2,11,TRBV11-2,ASSLHRGYGYT
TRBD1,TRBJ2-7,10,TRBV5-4,ASSRDRERQY
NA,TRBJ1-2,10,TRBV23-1,ASSQQGSGYT
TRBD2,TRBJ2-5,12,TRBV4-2,ASSQGLAPETQY
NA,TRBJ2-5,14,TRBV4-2,ASSLGETPSVETQY
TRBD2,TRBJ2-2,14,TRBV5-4,ASSLKSGGAVGELF
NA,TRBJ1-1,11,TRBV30,AWMIPGQLGAF
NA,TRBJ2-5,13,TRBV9,ASSVAAGAGETQY
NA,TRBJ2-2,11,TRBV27,ASARSHPGELF
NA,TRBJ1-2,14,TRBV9,ASSERQTGSSRGYT
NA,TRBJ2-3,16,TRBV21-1,ASSKGGASASITDTQY
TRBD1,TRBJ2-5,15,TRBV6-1,ASSEGVPGTGIETQY
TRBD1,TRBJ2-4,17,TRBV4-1,ASSQPTRQGPLAKNIQY
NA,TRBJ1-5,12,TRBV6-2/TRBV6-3,ASSPTGTVQPQH
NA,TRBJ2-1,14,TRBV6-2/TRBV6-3,ASSDRGVFSYNEQF
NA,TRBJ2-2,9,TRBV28,ASTVRGELF
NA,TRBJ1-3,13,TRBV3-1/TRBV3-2,ASSQVRGSGNTIY
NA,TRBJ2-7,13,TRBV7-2,ASSLGGTASYEQY
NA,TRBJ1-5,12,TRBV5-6,ASRLRGVNQPQH
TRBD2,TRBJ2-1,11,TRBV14,ASSQGGSGRQF
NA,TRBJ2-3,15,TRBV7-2,ASSLARTGLPADTQY
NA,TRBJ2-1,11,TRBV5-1,ASSLDRYNEQF
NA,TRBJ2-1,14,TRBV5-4,ASSPKGESQNNEQF
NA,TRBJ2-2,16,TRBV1,TSSQVTAGGPGTGELF
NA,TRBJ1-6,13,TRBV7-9,AETSAGNANSPLH
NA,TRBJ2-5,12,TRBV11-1,ASSWHDIQETQY
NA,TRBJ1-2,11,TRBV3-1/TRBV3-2,ASSRLGGAGYT
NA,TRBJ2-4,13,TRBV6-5,ASSYTLAGKNIQY
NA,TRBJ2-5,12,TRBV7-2,ASTSGTLKETQY
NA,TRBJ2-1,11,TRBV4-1,ASSQEGVHEQF
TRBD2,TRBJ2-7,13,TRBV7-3,ASSLTGEGTYEQY
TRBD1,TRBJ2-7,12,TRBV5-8,ASSHRDRFNEQY
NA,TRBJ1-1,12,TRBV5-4,ASSEGRNRAEAF
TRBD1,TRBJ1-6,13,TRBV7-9,ASSQGGIDNSPLH
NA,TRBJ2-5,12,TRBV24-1,ATSVAGLEETQY
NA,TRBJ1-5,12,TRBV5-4,ASSTGPGNQPQH
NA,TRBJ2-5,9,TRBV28,ASSRRETQY
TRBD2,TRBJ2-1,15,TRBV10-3,AISDRRGTSSYNEQF
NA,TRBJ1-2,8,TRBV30,AWRKGGYT
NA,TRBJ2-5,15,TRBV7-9,ASSLSWNEGGQETQY
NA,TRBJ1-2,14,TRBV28,ASSLRGDLRGYGYT
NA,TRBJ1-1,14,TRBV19,ASSSPGGGPNTEAF
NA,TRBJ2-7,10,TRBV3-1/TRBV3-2,ASSRGNYEQY
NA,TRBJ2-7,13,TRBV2,ASSEAVAGIYEQY
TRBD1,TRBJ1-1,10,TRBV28,ASSLRDREAF
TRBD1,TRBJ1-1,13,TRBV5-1,ASSTDRGIGTEAF